These 4 T cell receptor beta chains originate from one sample sequenced in a study of cytomegalovirus exposure and HLA in healthy donors. A multiplex PCR was run with 60 Vbeta primers and 13 Jbeta primers. TCRdb keeps only in-frame clones here, not all; method: immunoSEQ multiplex PCR. The sample lists 120,000 or so clones; 60% to 85% were seen once. What was sequenced was PBMCs. The receptors come from a woman aged 55-75 years in good health and CMV-seropositive.

The chain carries TRBV15 and TRBJ1-2; weak D call: TRBD1 (5 bases). Germline lookup yields CDR1 LNHNV and CDR2 YYDKDF (reference sequence). The CDR3 totals 15 residues. Trimming cost V 3 bases and J 1 base, with 12 bases left between them. The DNA for the CDR3 is TGTGCCACCAGCAGTACGGGGGGGAATAACTATGGCTACACCTTC. Amino acid sequence: CATSSTGGNNYGYTF.

The V gene is TRBV7-9, the J gene TRBJ2-3; 11 positions agree with TRBD2. The CDR3 extends over 14 amino acids. Germline V gives CDR1 SEHNR, CDR2 FQNEAQ (reference sequence). The V and J ends lost 4 bases and 10 bases, in that order; junction bases with no gene match: 7. The CDR3 DNA sequence: TGTGCCAGCAGCTGGTCTAGCGGGAGGAGTCCGCAGTATTTT. Protein product: CASSWSSGRSPQYF.

The V gene is TRBV7-9, the J gene TRBJ1-2; the D gene is possibly TRBD1 (6 bases). Germline CDR1 and CDR2: SEHNR and FQNEAQ (reference sequence). There are 15 residues in the CDR3. V was clipped by 3 bases and J by 0 bases, with 11 bases between them. As DNA, the CDR3 is TGTGCCAGCAGCTTCCGACAGGCCTCTAACTATGGCTACACCTTC. Translating it yields CASSFRQASNYGYTF.

This clone appeared a single time. The chain uses TRBV10-3 and TRBJ2-1, with 14 bases aligning to TRBD2. Germline V gene data show CDR1 as ENHRY and CDR2 as SYGVKD. V shed 4 bases, J shed 8 bases, and the junction held 1 base outside the gene matches. This CDR3 is built from 14 residues. CDR3 protein: CAISGTSGRHEQFF. As DNA, the CDR3 is TGTGCCATCAGTGGGACTAGCGGGAGGCATGAGCAGTTCTTC.